The T cell receptor (beta chain) under discussion was sequenced for a study of CD8 T cells in ankylosing spondylitis. Looked up from germline, CDR1 is DFQATT and CDR2 is SNEGSKA (reference sequence). Deletions cut 3 bases from V and 1 base from J, with 10 bases between. This CDR3 has 13 residues. Study outcomes and limitations: Certain motif variants had earlier appeared in reactive arthritis synovial fluid and blood. Significantly higher representation of disease-linked clones was reported for matched ankylosing spondylitis synovial fluid. What seemed typical of ankylosing spondylitis blood was a TCR beta motif built from several highly homologous variants. Disease-linked clones, CD8+, were relatively rare in peripheral blood.

It was by quantitative 5'-RACE with molecular barcodes that TCR beta libraries were made. TCRdb reanalysed the 5' RACE reads using MiXCR and keeps one entry per CDR3 protein. The sample includes roughly 450,000 distinct CDR3 sequences, roughly 26% seen only once; the top ten take 0.75% to 0.9%. Points on this clonotype: Its antigen is not known.

The sequenced material came from blood, either unsorted or a sorted T cell fraction (not recorded which). This sequence joins TRBV20-1 and TRBJ2-7, with a possible D match to TRBD1 (6 bases). The clonotype comes from a male donor with ankylosing spondylitis. CDR3 residues: CSASPTGSYEQYF. As DNA, the CDR3 is TGCAGTGCTAGCCCGACAGGATCCTACGAGCAGTACTTC.